This T cell receptor beta chain was identified during a study of radiotherapy plus CTLA-4 blockade in lung cancer. Whole-study context: Objective response was observed in around a sixth of patients, and disease control in roughly 30%.

With respect to this clone: Its cognate antigen is unknown.

The CDR3 loop spans 16 amino acids. V shed 6 bases, J shed 3 bases, and the junction held 12 bases outside the gene matches. Germline assignment: CDR1 LNHDA and CDR2 SQIVND (reference sequence). Study results and limitations: In blood, tumor-derived TCR clones expanded after radiotherapy plus ipilimumab.

Focal radiation was given together with CTLA-4 blockade (ipilimumab) to patients with chemo-refractory metastatic non-small-cell lung cancer. Here immunoSEQ multiplex PCR was the method, and the copy in TCRdb shows in-frame clones only, minus some. The sample has around 45,000 clones; approximately 76% are singletons. The TCR originated in a human donor with non-small cell lung cancer who had stable disease on radiotherapy plus ipilimumab. The rearrangement joins TRBV19 to TRBJ2-7; 9 bases are shared with TRBD1. Sequenced here: peripheral blood, sampled from a patient treated with radiotherapy plus ipilimumab. CDR3 loop: CASSRDEGQGVYEQYF. In DNA form, the CDR3 reads TGTGCCAGTAGCCGAGATGAGGGACAGGGAGTCTACGAGCAGTACTTC.